What follows is one TCR beta chain and its context. What it recognizes is unknown. Trimming took off 6 bases at V and 1 base at J, with 9 bases between the two ends. CDR1 is MNHEY, CDR2 SMNVEV, per germline (reference sequence). The CDR3 runs 13 residues. This entry is derived from a study of cytomegalovirus exposure and HLA in healthy donors. Whole-study results and caveats: A reported reduction in N-insertions relative to the approximately 670-donor mean was seen in an Asian-associated ancestry cluster in a later analysis. Later, an analysis showed that TCR beta chains associated with HLA were more clonally expanded than others that were equally common.

PCR employed 60 Vbeta and 13 Jbeta primers. TCRdb's copy holds only in-frame clones and misses some; the assay was immunoSEQ multiplex PCR. This repertoire shows under 90,000 clones, roughly 64% found once; its top ten account for 7.5% to 8%. Sequencing was done on a sample of PBMCs. The clonotype comes from a man aged 40-49 years in good health and CMV-seropositive. The chain couples TRBV27 to TRBJ1-1; TRBD1 is a possible D gene (6 bases). The chain's CDR3 is CASSLTGNTEAFF. DNA of the CDR3: TGTGCCAGCAGCCTGACAGGGAACACTGAAGCTTTCTTT.